Detailed here is one T cell receptor beta chain. Its target is not known. The data were obtained in a study of T cell repertoires in cytomegalovirus infection. Study-wide context: Public TCR beta signatures marked donors with CMV infection and the matching HLA.

Whole-study findings and limits: HLA-C-restricted CMV clonotypes gave the most frequent clonotype in two of eight donors. There were carriers of CMV plus the relevant HLA, and cumulative public TCR beta family frequency identified them.

MiXCR, applied by TCRdb to the reads, yields one record per CDR3 protein. The sample yields approximately 700,000 distinct CDR3 sequences, under 40% seen once. With 6 bases clipped from V and 4 bases from J, the junction kept 9 bases outside the gene matches. The CDR3 length is 15 residues. The germline V gene encodes CDR1 MDHEN and CDR2 SYDVKM. This TCR derives from a human donor in good health (CMV status not recorded). Some clones in this sample may be carry-over from other donors' samples. V gene TRBV28 combines with J gene TRBJ1-2, with 9 bases matching TRBD1. Sequences were obtained from PBMCs. The CDR3 sequence: CASRQPQGAVYGYTF. CDR3 coding DNA: TGTGCCAGCAGACAACCACAGGGGGCGGTCTATGGCTACACCTTC.